This T cell receptor (beta chain) was obtained from a study of control samples from healthy donors and cancer patients. Repertoires were generated with immunoSEQ multiplex PCR, while TCRdb's copy carries only in-frame clones and drops some. This repertoire shows some 79,000 clones, about nine tenths found once; its top ten account for 6.5% to 8.5%. Germline loops: CDR1 SGHVS, CDR2 FQNEAQ. The CDR3 contains 15 residues. Trimming cost V 7 bases and J 7 bases, with 19 bases left between them. The chain employs TRBV7-8 and TRBJ2-2; tentative D call: TRBD1 (6 bases). The origin of this receptor is a man aged 50-59 years in good health. Sequencing was performed on blood. CDR3 DNA: TGTGCCAGCACCCTTAATGGGGGCTTTAACGGGGAGCTGTTTTTT. It yields the protein CASTLNGGFNGELFF.